These 31 T cell receptor beta chains came from one sample sequenced in a study of blood T cell repertoires in COVID-19. The repertoire was sequenced with immunoSEQ multiplex PCR; TCRdb's copy has only in-frame clones and lacks some. The sample lists about 100,000 clones; around 90% were seen once. The sample comprised peripheral blood. These receptors were taken from a woman in her fifties or sixties with acute or convalescent COVID-19.

The chain uses TRBV19 and TRBJ2-7; possible D gene TRBD2, 5 bases. Germline lookup yields CDR1 LNHDA and CDR2 SQIVND (reference sequence). Deletions cut 6 bases from V and 6 bases from J, with 18 bases between. This CDR3 region has 14 residues. DNA for the CDR3: TGTGCCAGTAGCCCCAGAGGACTGCGTAGCGAGCAGTACTTC. It translates to CASSPRGLRSEQYF.

The CDR3 DNA reads TGTGCCACCAGCAGGGGCCTGGGACTAGCGGGAGGCCGCTCCTACAATGAGCAGTTCTTC. This encodes CATSRGLGLAGGRSYNEQFF. The rearrangement joins TRBV15 to TRBJ2-1; 15 bases agree with TRBD2. Germline V gene data show CDR1 as LNHNV and CDR2 as YYDKDF (reference sequence). Trimming removed 3 bases from V and 0 bases from J; junction bases left unmatched: 9. This CDR3 contains 20 residues.

The chain is built from TRBV7-9 and TRBJ1-1; D is undetermined. In germline, CDR1 is SEHNR, CDR2 FQNEAQ (reference sequence). Trimming left V 4 bases short and J 1 base short, with 10 bases between. The CDR3 length is 14 residues. CDR3 in amino acids: CASSSTITNTEAFF. The CDR3 DNA reads as TGTGCCAGCAGCTCGACTATTACGAACACTGAAGCTTTCTTT.

The genes are TRBV5-8 and TRBJ1-3; possibly TRBD1 for D (5 bases). The V gene's germline CDR1 is SGHTS and CDR2 YDEGEE. This CDR3 is built from 13 residues. The germline V and J ends were trimmed by 0 bases and 9 bases, with 10 bases remaining between them. The CDR3 DNA is TGTGCCAGCAGCTTGGGCTCGGGACTCACCATATATTTT. It encodes CASSLGSGLTIYF. Combining the CDR3 with reference TRBV5-8 and TRBJ1-3 gives the whole variable domain EAGVTQSPTHLIKTRGQQATLRCSPISGHTSVYWYQQALGLGLQFLLWYDEGEERNRGNFPPRFSGRQFPNYSSELNVNALELEDSALYLCASSLGSGLTIYFGEGSWLTVV.

The J gene is TRBJ1-1, the V gene TRBV7-9, with 7 bases lining up with TRBD1. The germline CDR1 and CDR2 sequences are SEHNR and FQNEAQ (reference sequence). The ends lost 2 bases at V and 3 bases at J; junction bases unmatched: 3. This CDR3 has 14 amino acids. The CDR3: CASSLLTGDTEAFF. The CDR3 DNA sequence: TGTGCCAGCAGCTTACTAACAGGGGACACTGAAGCTTTCTTT.

This chain uses TRBV6-6 with TRBJ2-7, with D hard to call. The CDR3 length is 12 residues. Deletions cut 2 bases from V and 5 bases from J, with 7 bases between. CDR1 and CDR2 (germline): MNHNY, SVGAGI (reference sequence). The CDR3, as DNA: TGTGCCAGCAGTTACACTAATGACGAGCAGTACGTC. It yields the protein CASSYTNDEQYV.

V is TRBV24-1 and J is TRBJ2-1; 10 nucleotides line up with TRBD2. CDR3 length: 17 residues. The germline gives CDR1 KGHDR, CDR2 SFDVKD. The V and J ends lost 3 bases and 0 bases, in that order; junction bases with no gene match: 4. The CDR3 sequence: CATSDPQREGSYNEQFF. CDR3 nucleotide sequence: TGTGCCACCAGTGATCCTCAGCGGGAGGGCTCCTACAATGAGCAGTTCTTC.

V and J are TRBV27 and TRBJ1-5; no definite D call. CDR1 is MNHEY, CDR2 SMNVEV, per germline (reference sequence). V was trimmed by 3 bases and J by 8 bases, leaving 11 bases between them. CDR3 length: 13 residues. The CDR3 is CASSLSRREPQHF. CDR3 in DNA: TGTGCCAGCAGTTTGTCCAGGAGGGAGCCCCAGCATTTT.

The genes are TRBV5-1 and TRBJ1-1; D perhaps matches TRBD1 (5 bases). In germline, CDR1 is SGHRS, CDR2 YFSETQ. The CDR3 loop spans 15 amino acids. Trimming left V 1 base short and J 6 bases short, with 16 bases between. The CDR3 is CASSLSGTGRSEAFF. In DNA form, the CDR3 reads TGCGCCAGCAGCTTGTCGGGGACCGGGAGGTCTGAAGCTTTCTTT.

This clone was picked up one time. V is TRBV11-2 and J is TRBJ1-2; D may be TRBD1 (6 bases). The ends were cut back, 6 bases at V and 2 bases at J, with 13 bases in the middle. Per the germline V gene, CDR1 is SGHAT and CDR2 is FQNNGV. The CDR3 loop spans 14 amino acids. CDR3 DNA: TGTGCCAGCAGTTTGGGACAACTGAACTATGGCTACACCTTC. This translates into CASSLGQLNYGYTF. Filled out from reference TRBV11-2 and TRBJ1-2, the complete variable domain reads EAGVAQSPRYKIIEKRQSVAFWCNPISGHATLYWYQQILGQGPKLLIQFQNNGVVDDSQLPKDRFSAERLKGVDSTLKIQPAKLEDSAVYLCASSLGQLNYGYTFGSGTRLTVV.

The V call is TRBV27, the J call TRBJ2-7; tentative D call: TRBD2 (6 bases). With 4 bases removed from V and 2 bases from J, the gap between germline ends came to 15 bases. The CDR3 has 15 residues. The V gene's germline CDR1 is MNHEY and CDR2 SMNVEV (reference sequence). CDR3 nucleotide sequence: TGTGCCAGCAGTTCAACGACTAGATTTCCCTACGAGCAGTACTTC. Translating gives CASSSTTRFPYEQYF.

The chain employs TRBV2 and TRBJ1-4; no firm D call. Trimming shortened V by 6 bases and J by 0 bases, and 8 bases separated the two germline ends. The germline CDR1 and CDR2 sequences are SNHLY and FYNNEI. This CDR3 has 14 amino acids. As DNA, the CDR3 is TGTGCCAGCAGGGAACAGACAACTAATGAAAAACTGTTTTTT. Translated: CASREQTTNEKLFF.

This clone appeared a single time. The V call is TRBV19, the J call TRBJ2-2, with D possibly TRBD2 on 6 matching bases. CDR1 LNHDA and CDR2 SQIVND come from the germline V gene (reference sequence). CDR3 length: 14 residues. For the CDR3, the DNA is TGTGCGCTTGGAGGGGTTTGGTTTCCCGGGGAGCTGTTTTTT. Protein product: CALGGVWFPGELFF.

This sequence joins TRBV15 and TRBJ2-1; TRBD2 is a possible D gene (5 bases). Trimming stripped 5 bases from V and 7 bases from J, with 21 bases between. CDR3 length: 16 amino acids. Germline CDR1 and CDR2: LNHNV and YYDKDF (reference sequence). As DNA, the CDR3 is TGTGCCACCAGCCCGCGTCTCGAAGGACTGCTTAATGAGCAGTTCTTC. Translation gives CATSPRLEGLLNEQFF.

The chain is built from TRBV2 and TRBJ1-1; D gene unclear. The CDR3 is made up of 13 amino acids. Germline assignment: CDR1 SNHLY and CDR2 FYNNEI. V lost 1 base to trimming and J lost 6 bases, with 9 bases between them. As DNA, the CDR3 is TGTGCCAGCAGTGAAGAACGTACATCTGAAGCTTTCTTT. Amino acids: CASSEERTSEAFF.

V is TRBV30 and J is TRBJ1-4; the D gene is possibly TRBD1 (6 bases). This CDR3 region has 15 residues. The V and J ends lost 2 bases and 0 bases respectively, with 10 bases between them. Germline-derived CDR1 and CDR2 are GTSNPN and SVGIG (reference sequence). Written as DNA, the CDR3 is TGTGCCTGGAGTATAGGACAGACAACTAATGAAAAACTGTTTTTT. As protein: CAWSIGQTTNEKLFF.

The table lists this clone with a count of one. This chain uses TRBV6-5 with TRBJ2-7; 10 nucleotides match TRBD2. Per germline, CDR1 MNHEY and CDR2 SVGAGI. Germline trimming cut 7 bases from V and 3 bases from J; bases unmatched to any gene: 6. The CDR3 is made up of 14 amino acids. The CDR3 DNA is TGTGCCAGCACACGGACTAGCGGAATCTACGAGCAGTACGTC. This gives the protein CASTRTSGIYEQYV.

J is TRBJ2-3 and V is TRBV7-6; 9 nucleotides line up with TRBD2. V shed 1 base and J 1 base; nucleotides not matched to a gene: 9. Per the germline V gene, CDR1 is SGHVS and CDR2 is FNYEAQ. The CDR3 loop spans 18 amino acids. This chain's CDR3 is CASSLGVAGGAGTDTQYF. DNA for the CDR3: TGTGCCAGCAGCTTAGGAGTGGCGGGAGGGGCCGGCACAGATACGCAGTATTTT.

In its sample, this clone was seen once. This chain uses TRBV7-6 with TRBJ2-1; possibly TRBD1 for D (5 bases). The germline V gene has CDR1 SGHVS and CDR2 FNYEAQ. This CDR3 is 15 amino acids long. V was trimmed by 8 bases and J by 7 bases, leaving 21 bases between them. DNA of the CDR3: TGTGCCAGCTCCTATTGGGGCGTAGGGAAGAATGAGCAGTTCTTC. Translating it yields CASSYWGVGKNEQFF. Variable domain in full (rest from reference TRBV7-6 and TRBJ2-1): GAGVSQSPRYKVTKRGQDVALRCDPISGHVSLYWYRQALGQGPEFLTYFNYEAQQDKSGLPNDRFSAERPEGSISTLTIQRTEQRDSAMYRCASSYWGVGKNEQFFGPGTRLTVL.

V is TRBV12-3 or TRBV12-4 and J is TRBJ2-1; 9 bases map to TRBD2. V gave up 7 bases and J gave up 6 bases; unmatched junction bases: 4. This CDR3 contains 13 residues. The CDR3 protein is CASIISGSNEQFF. The CDR3 DNA is TGTGCCAGCATTATTAGCGGGAGCAATGAGCAGTTCTTC.

The V call is TRBV18, the J call TRBJ1-4; D possibly corresponds to TRBD1 (5 bases). Trimming pared 6 bases from V and 0 bases from J, leaving 8 bases between. CDR1 and CDR2 from the germline V gene are KGHSH and LQKENI. The CDR3 runs to 14 residues. The CDR3 protein is CASSPGATNEKLFF. In DNA form, the CDR3 reads TGTGCCAGCTCCCCGGGGGCAACTAATGAAAAACTGTTTTTT.

CDR3 bases: TGTGCCAGACCAGCGGGCGTCGACTACGAGCAGTACTTC. This encodes CARPAGVDYEQYF. The V and J genes are TRBV27 and TRBJ2-7, with TRBD2 as a possible D gene (6 bases). Germline CDR1 reads MNHEY; CDR2 reads SMNVEV (reference sequence). The CDR3 is 13 residues long. Trimming removed 9 bases from V and 3 bases from J, with 15 bases in between.

The genes are TRBV11-3 and TRBJ2-1; 12 positions match TRBD1. CDR3 length: 15 residues. V lost 3 bases, J lost 12 bases, and 9 bases stayed unmatched. The germline CDR1 and CDR2 sequences are SGHNT and YENEEA. This chain's CDR3 is CASSLAGTGGPGQFF. In DNA form, the CDR3 reads TGTGCCAGCAGCTTGGCCGGGACAGGGGGCCCGGGGCAGTTCTTC.

The chain recombines TRBV3-1 (or the pseudogene TRBV3-2) with TRBJ2-1; a weak D match, TRBD1 (6 bases). In germline, CDR1 is LGHDT, CDR2 YNNKEL (reference sequence). This CDR3 contains 16 residues. Trimming pared 4 bases from V and 2 bases from J, leaving 15 bases between. The CDR3 reads CASSPPGDATYNEQFF. Written as DNA, the CDR3 is TGTGCCAGCAGCCCCCCAGGGGACGCTACCTACAATGAGCAGTTCTTC.

This chain uses TRBV28 with TRBJ2-1; TRBD2 agrees at 7 bases. CDR1 MDHEN and CDR2 SYDVKM come from the germline V gene. After removal of 4 bases from V and 9 bases from J, the junction contained 9 bases not matched to a gene. There are 14 residues in the CDR3. CDR3 in amino acids: CASSSIDSGGEQFF. CDR3 DNA: TGTGCCAGCAGTTCAATAGACTCGGGGGGTGAGCAGTTCTTC.

This clone showed up just a few times. The chain recombines TRBV15 with TRBJ1-2; D remains ambiguous. The CDR3 has 13 amino acids. Germline CDR1 LNHNV, CDR2 YYDKDF (reference sequence). With 0 bases removed from V and 8 bases from J, the gap between germline ends came to 10 bases. The CDR3 DNA is TGTGCCACCAGCAGAGATCTAGGTGACGGCTACACCTTC. Protein: CATSRDLGDGYTF.

This clone was detected once. V and J are TRBV5-1 and TRBJ2-7, with a weak D call TRBD1 (5 bases). Germline V gene data show CDR1 as SGHRS and CDR2 as YFSETQ. V lost 3 bases to trimming and J lost 1 base, with 11 bases between them. The CDR3 has 14 residues. CDR3 region: CASSSVTESYEQYF. CDR3 in DNA: TGCGCCAGCAGCTCGGTGACAGAATCCTACGAGCAGTACTTC.

V and J are TRBV3-1 (or the pseudogene TRBV3-2) and TRBJ1-1; D is undetermined. V was trimmed by 0 bases and J by 6 bases, leaving 5 bases between them. There are 12 residues in the CDR3. The germline CDR1 and CDR2 sequences are LGHDT and YNNKEL (reference sequence). CDR3 protein: CASSQDYSEAFF. The CDR3 DNA follows: TGTGCCAGCAGCCAAGATTACTCTGAAGCTTTCTTT.

The rearrangement joins TRBV29-1 to TRBJ1-2; 7 positions match TRBD1. The CDR3 runs to 13 residues. Germline lookup yields CDR1 SQVTM and CDR2 ANQGSEA. V lost 4 bases, J lost 2 bases, and 4 bases stayed unmatched. This CDR3 is CSVGGTDNYGYTF. The CDR3, as DNA: TGCAGCGTTGGAGGGACAGACAACTATGGCTACACCTTC.

The chain couples TRBV5-1 to TRBJ1-1, with D unclear. CDR1 and CDR2 from the germline V gene are SGHRS and YFSETQ. There are 13 residues in the CDR3. Trimming cost V 0 bases and J 1 base, with 4 bases left between them. The CDR3 region has the DNA TGCGCCAGCAGCTTGGATCAGAACACTGAAGCTTTCTTT. Amino acid sequence: CASSLDQNTEAFF.

The chain recombines TRBV5-1 with TRBJ1-1, with TRBD1 identical over 10 bases. Trimming removed 2 bases from V and 5 bases from J; junction bases left unmatched: 3. The CDR3 sequence is 14 residues long. Germline V lookup: CDR1 SGHRS, CDR2 YFSETQ. The CDR3 loop reads CASSLQDRGTEAFF. In DNA form, the CDR3 reads TGCGCCAGCAGCTTACAGGACAGGGGGACTGAAGCTTTCTTT. Variable domain in full (rest from reference TRBV5-1 and TRBJ1-1): KAGVTQTPRYLIKTRGQQVTLSCSPISGHRSVSWYQQTPGQGLQFLFEYFSETQRNKGNFPGRFSGRQFSNSRSEMNVSTLELGDSALYLCASSLQDRGTEAFFGQGTRLTVV.